The entry below gives a single T cell receptor beta chain sequence along with its context. Terminally differentiated effector memory CD45RA+ cells were excluded by CCR7 positive selection of CD45RO-negative cells. Healthy and HIV-negative, the adult donors had no recent acute infections or vaccinations. The data belong to a study of shared clonotypes between healthy human individuals. Looking at the study overall: A donor's plate count was three for CD4 naive and three for CD4 memory; CD8 naive had two and CD8 memory one.

Clones were read by immunoSEQ multiplex PCR, and TCRdb kept only the in-frame ones, dropping some. Here the sample spans about 800,000 clones, approximately 97% being singletons. The CDR3 is made up of 16 amino acids. V lost 3 bases, J lost 3 bases, and 15 bases lay in between. Germline CDR1 and CDR2: MGHRA and YSYEKL. The sequence was collected from a man younger than 40 in good health. Source material: naive CD8+ T cells sorted from blood. The chain couples TRBV4-1 to TRBJ2-4; weak D call: TRBD2 (5 bases). CDR3 amino acids: CASSHVDGKGKNIQYF. The DNA for the CDR3 is TGCGCCAGCAGCCATGTCGACGGGAAAGGCAAAAACATTCAGTACTTC.